These 27 T cell receptor beta chains came from one sample sequenced in a study of CD8 T cells in Susac syndrome. Random hexamers were used to reverse transcribe the RNA input (roughly 0.5 to 1 ug). In TCRdb, the immunoSEQ multiplex PCR reads were re-called with MiXCR into one record per CDR3 protein. Of 190,000 or so distinct CDR3 sequences listed, 90% to 95% are singletons. Sequencing used CD4+ T cells from PBMCs. The receptors derive from a human donor with multiple sclerosis.

The V call is TRBV29-1, the J call TRBJ1-2; D ambiguous. Germline V gene lookup returns CDR1 SQVTM and CDR2 ANQGSEA. CDR3 length: 12 amino acids. Trimming took 3 bases from V and 0 from J, leaving 5 bases between them. The CDR3, as DNA: TGCAGCGTTGAGACCACTAACTATGGCTACACCTTC. Translated, it gives CSVETTNYGYTF. The whole variable domain, remainder taken from reference TRBV29-1 and TRBJ1-2, is SAVISQKPSRDICQRGTSLTIQCQVDSQVTMMFWYRQQPGQSLTLIATANQGSEATYESGFVIDKFPISRPNLTFSTLTVSNMSPEDSSIYLCSVETTNYGYTFGSGTRLTVV.

J is TRBJ2-7 and V is TRBV5-4; tentatively, D is TRBD1 (5 bases). Trimming took 0 bases from V and 0 from J, leaving 10 bases between them. The CDR3 consists of 15 residues. The germline V gene encodes CDR1 SGHNT and CDR2 YYREEE (reference sequence). CDR3 loop: CASSLEDRGSYEQYF. Here the CDR3 DNA reads TGTGCCAGCAGCTTGGAAGACAGAGGCTCCTACGAGCAGTACTTC.

The chain uses TRBV27 and TRBJ2-7, with a possible D match to TRBD2 (6 bases). The CDR3 length is 13 residues. The germline V gene encodes CDR1 MNHEY and CDR2 SMNVEV (reference sequence). Trimming removed 5 bases at V and 3 bases at J, with 11 bases between. CDR3 nucleotide sequence: TGTGCCAGCAGTCACCGGGGGATCTACGAGCAGTACTTC. Encoded protein: CASSHRGIYEQYF.

V and J are TRBV24-1 and TRBJ2-1; D may be TRBD2 (6 bases). This CDR3 has 14 residues. V lost 1 base and J lost 8, with 11 bases in between. CDR1 and CDR2 (germline): KGHDR, SFDVKD. The DNA for the CDR3 is TGTGCCACCAGTGATTTAGGCGGGGATTATGAGCAGTTCTTC. Residues: CATSDLGGDYEQFF.

V and J are TRBV12-3 or TRBV12-4 and TRBJ1-1; D is unresolved. Trimming took 5 bases from V and 0 from J, leaving 10 bases between them. The CDR3 has 14 amino acids. For the CDR3, the DNA is TGTGCCAGCAGTCGTCGTATAATGAACACTGAAGCTTTCTTT. Translation gives CASSRRIMNTEAFF.

The chain recombines TRBV6-4 with TRBJ1-1; D not resolved. CDR1 and CDR2 from the germline V gene are MRHNA and SNTAGT. Trimming removed 5 bases at V and 3 bases at J, with 10 bases between. The CDR3 runs to 13 residues. The CDR3 is CASSREGDTEAFF. The CDR3 DNA reads TGTGCCAGCAGTAGAGAGGGAGACACTGAAGCTTTCTTT.

The rearrangement links TRBV7-9 to TRBJ1-2, with unresolved D. This CDR3 spans 15 amino acids. CDR1 is SEHNR, CDR2 FQNEAQ, per germline (reference sequence). Trimming took off 4 bases at V and 8 bases at J, with 20 bases between the two ends. The CDR3 DNA reads TGTGCCAGCAGCTCCGAAGGAACCAGGACGAGCGGCTACACCTTC. Protein: CASSSEGTRTSGYTF.

V is TRBV5-5 and J is TRBJ2-5, with 13 nucleotides matching TRBD2. J gave up 5 bases and V 4 bases, and 8 bases lay outside the gene matches. This CDR3 region has 16 residues. Germline V gene data show CDR1 as SGHKS and CDR2 as YYEKEE (reference sequence). The CDR3 region is CASSPGLAGLFETQYF. CDR3 sequence (DNA): TGTGCCAGCAGCCCGGGACTAGCGGGACTTTTCGAGACCCAGTACTTC.

This chain connects TRBV6-1 to TRBJ2-1; D may match TRBD1 or TRBD2 (5 bases each). V was cut by 4 bases and J by 9 bases, with 19 bases left in between. This CDR3 comprises 15 residues. Germline V lookup: CDR1 MNHNS, CDR2 SASEGT. CDR3 sequence: CASSVTGTVGGEQFF. The CDR3 DNA sequence: TGTGCCAGCAGTGTCACCGGGACCGTGGGCGGTGAGCAGTTCTTC.

The chain recombines TRBV9 with TRBJ2-7, with 9 nucleotides matching TRBD2. The CDR3 is made up of 17 amino acids. The V gene's germline CDR1 is SGDLS and CDR2 YYNGEE. V shed 4 bases and J 5 bases; nucleotides not matched to a gene: 16. CDR3 DNA: TGTGCCAGCAGCCCCAAAGGGGGGCTAGCGGGGATCGACGAGCAGTACTTC. Translated, it gives CASSPKGGLAGIDEQYF.

This sequence joins TRBV5-6 and TRBJ2-3; possibly TRBD1 for D (6 bases). CDR1 and CDR2 from the germline V gene are SGHDT and YYEEEE. This CDR3 region has 16 residues. Trimming removed 1 base at V and 2 bases at J, with 14 bases between. In DNA form, the CDR3 reads TGTGCCAGCAGCTTGTGGTCCAGGGGCTACACAGATACGCAGTATTTT. It encodes CASSLWSRGYTDTQYF.

This chain links TRBV12-3 or TRBV12-4 with TRBJ2-7, with D maybe TRBD2 (6 bases). V lost 7 bases to trimming and J lost 2 bases, with 18 bases between them. CDR3 size: 15 residues. This chain's CDR3 is CASTWREKSTYEQYF. In DNA, the CDR3 is TGTGCCAGCACGTGGCGGGAAAAATCCACCTACGAGCAGTACTTC.

This clonotype occurred once. The rearrangement links TRBV12-2 to TRBJ1-4. TRBV12-2 is an annotated pseudogene. The CDR3 is made up of 18 amino acids. The CDR3 nucleotides are TGTGCAAGTCGCCCAAAGGCGAGGGTACCCCCAACTAATGAAAAACTGTTTTTT. Translating it yields CASRPKARVPPTNEKLFF.

The J gene is TRBJ1-1, the V gene TRBV7-2, with 7 positions matching TRBD1. The CDR3 consists of 13 residues. Losses at the gene ends were 5 bases for V and 4 bases for J; bases not matched to a gene: 4. Looked up from germline, CDR1 is SGHTA and CDR2 is FQGNSA. DNA of the CDR3: TGTGCCAGCAGCGGGGACAGATTCACTGAAGCTTTCTTT. As protein: CASSGDRFTEAFF.

In nucleotides, the CDR3 is TGTGCCAGCAGCGGACGGCCCATGGACGAGCAGTACTTC. Translating it yields CASSGRPMDEQYF. V and J are TRBV12-3 or TRBV12-4 and TRBJ2-7; no definite D call. The ends were cut back, 6 bases at V and 5 bases at J, with 14 bases in the middle. The CDR3 loop spans 13 amino acids.

The chain uses TRBV9 and TRBJ2-7; tentatively, D is TRBD1 (6 bases). Germline V CDR1 and CDR2: SGDLS, YYNGEE. V lost 3 bases, J lost 0 bases, and 13 bases lay in between. The CDR3 has 15 residues. The CDR3 sequence: CASSARDTTSYEQYF. The CDR3 DNA reads as TGTGCCAGCAGCGCCCGGGACACCACCTCCTACGAGCAGTACTTC.

In this sample, this clonotype turned up once. J is TRBJ2-7 and V is TRBV15; D not certain. Germline CDR1 reads LNHNV; CDR2 reads YYDKDF (reference sequence). V was clipped by 0 bases and J by 0 bases, with 9 bases between them. The CDR3 extends over 15 amino acids. The CDR3 reads CATSRERSGSYEQYF. In nucleotides, the CDR3 is TGTGCCACCAGCAGAGAAAGGAGTGGCTCCTACGAGCAGTACTTC.

This chain links TRBV9 with TRBJ2-1; 10 bases map to TRBD2. The CDR3 consists of 15 residues. The V segment lost 1 base and the J segment 8 bases; nucleotides outside the gene matches: 6. In germline, CDR1 is SGDLS, CDR2 YYNGEE. DNA for the CDR3: TGTGCCAGCAGCGTACGGCTAGCGGGAGAACATGAGCAGTTCTTC. Amino acids: CASSVRLAGEHEQFF.

The chain has TRBV3-1 and TRBJ2-7, with 7 nucleotides matching TRBD2. Losses at the gene ends were 1 base for V and 2 bases for J; bases not matched to a gene: 8. The germline V gene has CDR1 LGHDT and CDR2 YNNKEL (reference sequence). The CDR3 has 16 residues. CDR3 amino acids: CASSQGSRGFAYEQYF. CDR3 DNA: TGTGCCAGCAGCCAAGGGTCGCGGGGGTTCGCCTACGAGCAGTACTTC.

The chain employs TRBV29-1 and TRBJ1-2; TRBD1 matches at 7 bases. The CDR3 has 12 residues. With V trimmed by 8 bases and J by 2 bases, 5 bases remained unmatched. Germline CDR1 and CDR2: SQVTM and ANQGSEA. As DNA, the CDR3 is TGCAGCTCAGGACAGGAAAACTATGGCTACACCTTC. As protein: CSSGQENYGYTF.

This chain joins TRBV20-1 and TRBJ1-2; D not certain. Trimming pared 2 bases from V and 8 bases from J, leaving 12 bases between. The CDR3 is 12 amino acids. Germline assignment: CDR1 DFQATT and CDR2 SNEGSKA (reference sequence). The CDR3 protein is CSARLSAGGYTF. The CDR3 DNA reads as TGCAGTGCTAGACTGAGCGCCGGGGGCTACACCTTC.

The chain combines TRBV3-1 with TRBJ1-4, with 8 bases aligning to TRBD1. The CDR3 has 15 amino acids. V was pared by 5 bases and J by 3 bases, with 5 bases of the junction left unmatched. Germline loops: CDR1 LGHDT, CDR2 YNNKEL (reference sequence). CDR3 coding DNA: TGTGCCAGCAGCGCCCAGGGGGCCTCTAATGAAAAACTGTTTTTT. The encoded protein is CASSAQGASNEKLFF.

J is TRBJ2-6 and V is TRBV30; tentative D call: TRBD2 (5 bases). The CDR3 contains 13 residues. Trimming cost V 8 bases and J 0 bases, with 8 bases left between them. Germline CDR1 GTSNPN, CDR2 SVGIG (reference sequence). The CDR3 loop reads CARGISGANVLTF. In nucleotides, the CDR3 is TGTGCCAGAGGGATCTCTGGGGCCAACGTCCTGACTTTC.

This clonotype was seen only once. The genes are TRBV30 and TRBJ2-1; 7 nucleotides agree with TRBD2. Germline V gene sequence: CDR1 GTSNPN, CDR2 SVGIG (reference sequence). The CDR3 runs to 13 residues. V lost 4 bases and J lost 3; bases outside the gene matches: 3. The CDR3 reads CAWTPGGYNEQFF. The CDR3 DNA sequence: TGTGCCTGGACCCCGGGGGGCTACAATGAGCAGTTCTTC.

The chain carries TRBV29-1 and TRBJ1-1; D is unclear. Deletions cut 6 bases from V and 6 bases from J, with 20 bases between. Germline V gene data show CDR1 as SQVTM and CDR2 as ANQGSEA. The CDR3 has 14 residues. CDR3 coding DNA: TGCAGCGTGGGAGGAGGGTCGTCTAACCCTGAAGCTTTCTTT. Translating it yields CSVGGGSSNPEAFF. Looking up the rest from reference TRBV29-1 and TRBJ1-1 gives the full variable domain: SAVISQKPSRDICQRGTSLTIQCQVDSQVTMMFWYRQQPGQSLTLIATANQGSEATYESGFVIDKFPISRPNLTFSTLTVSNMSPEDSSIYLCSVGGGSSNPEAFFGQGTRLTVV.

In nucleotides, the CDR3 is TGTGCCATCAGTGAGACAGGGAGCTATGGCTACACCTTC. Encoded protein: CAISETGSYGYTF. The gene calls are TRBV10-3 and TRBJ1-2, with D tentatively TRBD1 (6 bases). Germline CDR1 reads ENHRY; CDR2 reads SYGVKD. Deletions cut 2 bases from V and 4 bases from J, with 8 bases between. The CDR3 spans 13 residues.

The chain is built from TRBV27 and TRBJ2-7; possible D gene TRBD1, 5 bases. V was clipped by 6 bases and J by 12 bases, with 24 bases between them. The CDR3 is made up of 14 amino acids. The germline gives CDR1 MNHEY, CDR2 SMNVEV (reference sequence). This chain's CDR3 is CASRKGQGDRGVYF. In DNA, the CDR3 is TGTGCCAGCAGGAAGGGGCAGGGCGATCGCGGAGTGTACTTC.